In its sample, the clone carrying this T cell receptor beta chain was seen many times. This specimen belongs to a study of beta chain features in type 1 diabetes. Germline loops: CDR1 SQVTM, CDR2 ANQGSEA. This CDR3 has 10 amino acids. V lost 3 bases and J lost 4, with 3 bases in between. All of the isolated RNA was reverse transcribed, so expressed TCRB transcripts were sequenced. Some clones are missing from TCRdb's copy, which holds only in-frame ones; the method was immunoSEQ multiplex PCR. The sample shows 300,000 to 350,000 clones, roughly 8% of them seen only once. The chain uses TRBV29-1 and TRBJ1-2; no definite D call. The sequence derives from a woman between 18 and 30 years old in good health. Sequencing was performed on central memory CD4+ T cells from blood. CDR3 sequence reads: CSVESYGYTF. The DNA of the CDR3 is TGCAGCGTTGAGTCCTATGGCTACACCTTC.